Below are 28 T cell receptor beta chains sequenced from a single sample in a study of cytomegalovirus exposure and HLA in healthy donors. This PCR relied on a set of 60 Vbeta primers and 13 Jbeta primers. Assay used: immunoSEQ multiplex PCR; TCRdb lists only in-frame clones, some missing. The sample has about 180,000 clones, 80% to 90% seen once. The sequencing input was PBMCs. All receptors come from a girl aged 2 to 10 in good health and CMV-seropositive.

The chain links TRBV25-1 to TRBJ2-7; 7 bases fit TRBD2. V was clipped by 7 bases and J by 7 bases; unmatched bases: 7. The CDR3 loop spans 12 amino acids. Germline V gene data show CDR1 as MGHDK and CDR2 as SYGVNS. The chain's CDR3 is CASISGYWEQYF. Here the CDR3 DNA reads TGTGCCAGCATTAGCGGGTATTGGGAGCAGTACTTC.

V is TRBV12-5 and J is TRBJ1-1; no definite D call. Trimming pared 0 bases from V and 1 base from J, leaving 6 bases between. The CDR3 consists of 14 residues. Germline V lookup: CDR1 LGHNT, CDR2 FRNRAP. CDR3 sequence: CASGLVSGNTEAFF. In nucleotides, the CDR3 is TGTGCTAGTGGTTTGGTTTCGGGGAACACTGAAGCTTTCTTT. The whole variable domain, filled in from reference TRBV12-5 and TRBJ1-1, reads DARVTQTPRHKVTEMGQEVTMRCQPILGHNTVFWYRQTMMQGLELLAYFRNRAPLDDSGMPKDRFSAEMPDATLATLKIQPSEPRDSAVYFCASGLVSGNTEAFFGQGTRLTVV.

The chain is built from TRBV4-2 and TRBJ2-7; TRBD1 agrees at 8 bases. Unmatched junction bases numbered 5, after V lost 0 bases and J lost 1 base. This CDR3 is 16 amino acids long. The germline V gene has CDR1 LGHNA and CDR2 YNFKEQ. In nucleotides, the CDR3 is TGTGCCAGCAGCCAAGAACGGACAGGGAGATCCTACGAGCAGTACTTC. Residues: CASSQERTGRSYEQYF.

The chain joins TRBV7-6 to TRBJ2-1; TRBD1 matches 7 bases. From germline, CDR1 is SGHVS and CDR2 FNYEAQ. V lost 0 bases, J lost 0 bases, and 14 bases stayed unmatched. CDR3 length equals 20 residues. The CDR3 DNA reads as TGTGCCAGCAGCTTAGCGGGGGTTAGGACAGGCCAGAGCTCCTACAATGAGCAGTTCTTC. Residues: CASSLAGVRTGQSSYNEQFF.

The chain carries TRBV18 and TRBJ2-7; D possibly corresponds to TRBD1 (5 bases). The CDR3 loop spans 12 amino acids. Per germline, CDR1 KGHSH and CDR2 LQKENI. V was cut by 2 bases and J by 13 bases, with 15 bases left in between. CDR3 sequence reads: CASSPSPPGRYF. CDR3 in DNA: TGTGCCAGCTCACCATCCCCGCCAGGGCGATACTTC. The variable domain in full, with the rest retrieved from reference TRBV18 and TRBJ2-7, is NAGVMQNPRHLVRRRGQEARLRCSPMKGHSHVYWYRQLPEEGLKFMVYLQKENIIDESGMPKERFSAEFPKEGPSILRIQQVVRGDSAAYFCASSPSPPGRYFGPGTRLTVT.

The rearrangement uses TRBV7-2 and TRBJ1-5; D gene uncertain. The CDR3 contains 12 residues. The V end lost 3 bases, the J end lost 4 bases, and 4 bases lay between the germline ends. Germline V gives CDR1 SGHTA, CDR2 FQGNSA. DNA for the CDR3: TGTGCCAGCAGCTTTCCAAATCAGCCCCAGCATTTT. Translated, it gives CASSFPNQPQHF.

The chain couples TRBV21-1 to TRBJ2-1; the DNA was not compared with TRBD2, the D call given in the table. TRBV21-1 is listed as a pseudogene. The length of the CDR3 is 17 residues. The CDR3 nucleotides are TGTGCCAGCAGCAAAGAGGGAGCCGGGGGGAACAACAATGAGCAGTTCTTC. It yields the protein CASSKEGAGGNNNEQFF.

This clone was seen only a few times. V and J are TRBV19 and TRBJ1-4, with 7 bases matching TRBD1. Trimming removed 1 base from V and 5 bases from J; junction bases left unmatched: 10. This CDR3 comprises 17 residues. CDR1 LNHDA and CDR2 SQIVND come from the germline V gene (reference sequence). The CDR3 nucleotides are TGTGCCAGTAGTATAGTGTGTCCCAGGGGGGAAAATGAAAAACTGTTTTTT. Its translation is CASSIVCPRGENEKLFF.

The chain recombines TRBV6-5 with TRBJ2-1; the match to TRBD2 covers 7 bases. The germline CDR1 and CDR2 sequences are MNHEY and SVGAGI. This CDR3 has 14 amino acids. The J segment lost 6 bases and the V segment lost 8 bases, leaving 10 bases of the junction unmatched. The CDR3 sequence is CASVSASGPNEQFF. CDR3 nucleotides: TGTGCCAGCGTGTCGGCTAGCGGCCCCAATGAGCAGTTCTTC.

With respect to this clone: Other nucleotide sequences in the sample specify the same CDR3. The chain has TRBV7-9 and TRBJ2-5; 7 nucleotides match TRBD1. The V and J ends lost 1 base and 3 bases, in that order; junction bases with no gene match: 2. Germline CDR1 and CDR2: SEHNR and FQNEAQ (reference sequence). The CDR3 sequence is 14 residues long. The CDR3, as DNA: TGTGCCAGCAGCTTAGGCAGGGGGAAAGAGACCCAGTACTTC. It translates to CASSLGRGKETQYF.

The CDR3 loop reads CASSFLAGSGEQFF. The CDR3 DNA reads TGCGCCAGCAGCTTCTTGGCAGGGTCTGGGGAGCAGTTCTTC. This chain joins TRBV5-1 and TRBJ2-1; the D gene is possibly TRBD1 (5 bases). CDR1 and CDR2 from the germline V gene are SGHRS and YFSETQ. V was shortened by 2 bases and J by 10 bases, with 16 bases between the two germline ends. This CDR3 contains 14 residues.

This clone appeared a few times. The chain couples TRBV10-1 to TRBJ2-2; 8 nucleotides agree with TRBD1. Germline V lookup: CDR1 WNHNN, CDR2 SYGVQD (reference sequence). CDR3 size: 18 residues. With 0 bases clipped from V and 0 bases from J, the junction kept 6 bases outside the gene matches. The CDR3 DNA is TGCGCCAGCAGTGAGTCGGACAGGGCTCTGACGAACACCGGGGAGCTGTTTTTT. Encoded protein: CASSESDRALTNTGELFF.

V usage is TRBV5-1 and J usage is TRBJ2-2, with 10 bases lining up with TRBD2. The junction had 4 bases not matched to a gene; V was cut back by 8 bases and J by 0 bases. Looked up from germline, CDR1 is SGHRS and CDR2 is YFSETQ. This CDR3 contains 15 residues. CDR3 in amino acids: CASATSGANTGELFF. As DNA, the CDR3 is TGCGCCAGTGCCACTAGCGGGGCGAACACCGGGGAGCTGTTTTTT.

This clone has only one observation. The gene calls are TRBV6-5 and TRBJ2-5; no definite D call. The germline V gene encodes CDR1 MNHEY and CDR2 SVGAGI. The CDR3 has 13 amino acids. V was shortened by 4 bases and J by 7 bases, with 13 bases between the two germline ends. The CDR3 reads CASSSITTRTQYF. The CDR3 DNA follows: TGTGCCAGCAGTTCCATAACCACACGGACCCAGTACTTC.

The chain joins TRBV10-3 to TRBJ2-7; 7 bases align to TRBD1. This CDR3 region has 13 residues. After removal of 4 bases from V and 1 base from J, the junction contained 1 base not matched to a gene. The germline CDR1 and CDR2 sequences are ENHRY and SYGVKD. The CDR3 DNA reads TGTGCCATCAGTGGGACAGGATCCTACGAGCAGTACTTC. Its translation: CAISGTGSYEQYF.

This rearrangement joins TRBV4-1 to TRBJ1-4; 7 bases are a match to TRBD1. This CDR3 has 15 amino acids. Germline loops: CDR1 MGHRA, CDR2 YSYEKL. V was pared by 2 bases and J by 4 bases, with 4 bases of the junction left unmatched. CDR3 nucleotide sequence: TGCGCCAGCAGCCAAATGGGACAGCATAATGAAAAACTGTTTTTT. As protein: CASSQMGQHNEKLFF.

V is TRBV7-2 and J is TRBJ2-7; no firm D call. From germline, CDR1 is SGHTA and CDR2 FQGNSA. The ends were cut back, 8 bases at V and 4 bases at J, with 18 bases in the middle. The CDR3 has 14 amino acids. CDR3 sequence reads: CASSKATLQYEQYF. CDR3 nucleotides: TGTGCCAGCTCTAAGGCCACCCTACAGTACGAGCAGTACTTC.

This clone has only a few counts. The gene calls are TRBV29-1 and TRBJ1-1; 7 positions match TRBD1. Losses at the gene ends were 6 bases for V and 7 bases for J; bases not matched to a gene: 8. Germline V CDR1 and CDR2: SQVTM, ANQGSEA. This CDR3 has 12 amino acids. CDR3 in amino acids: CSVGGASSEAFF. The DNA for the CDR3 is TGCAGCGTAGGGGGCGCGTCTAGTGAAGCTTTCTTT. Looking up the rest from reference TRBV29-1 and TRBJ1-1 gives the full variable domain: SAVISQKPSRDICQRGTSLTIQCQVDSQVTMMFWYRQQPGQSLTLIATANQGSEATYESGFVIDKFPISRPNLTFSTLTVSNMSPEDSSIYLCSVGGASSEAFFGQGTRLTVV.

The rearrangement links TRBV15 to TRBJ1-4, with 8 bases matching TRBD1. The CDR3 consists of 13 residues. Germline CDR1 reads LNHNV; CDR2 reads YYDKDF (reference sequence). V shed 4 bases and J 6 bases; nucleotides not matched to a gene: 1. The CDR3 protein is CATSTRGHEKLFF. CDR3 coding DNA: TGTGCCACCAGCACCAGGGGGCATGAAAAACTGTTTTTT.

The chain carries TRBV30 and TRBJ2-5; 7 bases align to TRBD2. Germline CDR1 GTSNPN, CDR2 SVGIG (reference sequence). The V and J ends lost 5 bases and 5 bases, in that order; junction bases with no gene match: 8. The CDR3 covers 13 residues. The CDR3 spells CAWVERDGETQYF. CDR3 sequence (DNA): TGTGCCTGGGTAGAGCGGGATGGGGAGACCCAGTACTTC.

CDR3 bases: TGTGCCAGCAGTTTCGAGCCATGGCGGGGGTTTCCTCGCACAGATACGCAGTATTTT. Translated: CASSFEPWRGFPRTDTQYF. The V and J genes are TRBV27 and TRBJ2-3; 7 bases align to TRBD2. Germline assignment: CDR1 MNHEY and CDR2 SMNVEV (reference sequence). The CDR3 contains 19 residues. The V gene end was trimmed by 3 bases and the J gene end by 1 base; junction bases not matched to a gene: 16.

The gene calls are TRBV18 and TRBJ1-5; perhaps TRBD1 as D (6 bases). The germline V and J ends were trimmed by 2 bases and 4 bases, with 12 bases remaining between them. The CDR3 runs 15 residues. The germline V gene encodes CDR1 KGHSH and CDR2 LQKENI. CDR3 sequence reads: CASSPNAGTNQPQHF. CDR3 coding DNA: TGTGCCAGCTCACCAAATGCCGGGACAAATCAGCCCCAGCATTTT.

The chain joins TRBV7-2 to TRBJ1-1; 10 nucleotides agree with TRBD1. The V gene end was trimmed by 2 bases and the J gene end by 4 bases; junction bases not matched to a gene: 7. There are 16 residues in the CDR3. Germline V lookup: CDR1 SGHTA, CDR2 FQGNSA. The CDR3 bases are TGTGCCAGCAGCTTACGGGACAGGGGAGTGGGCACTGAAGCTTTCTTT. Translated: CASSLRDRGVGTEAFF.

The CDR3 sequence: CASASRGIEDIGELFF. CDR3 DNA sequence: TGTGCTAGTGCCAGCAGGGGGATAGAGGACATCGGGGAGCTGTTTTTT. J is TRBJ2-2 and V is TRBV12-5; TRBD1 matches 7 bases. CDR1 and CDR2 (germline): LGHNT, FRNRAP. CDR3 length: 16 amino acids. The trim removed 7 bases at V and 7 bases at J, leaving 15 bases unmatched.

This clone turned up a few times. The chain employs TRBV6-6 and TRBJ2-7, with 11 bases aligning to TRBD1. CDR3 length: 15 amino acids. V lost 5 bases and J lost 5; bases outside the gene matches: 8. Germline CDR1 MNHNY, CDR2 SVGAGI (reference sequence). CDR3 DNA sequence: TGTGCCAGCAGTGAGCCGGGACAGGGGGTTCACGAGCAGTACTTC. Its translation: CASSEPGQGVHEQYF.

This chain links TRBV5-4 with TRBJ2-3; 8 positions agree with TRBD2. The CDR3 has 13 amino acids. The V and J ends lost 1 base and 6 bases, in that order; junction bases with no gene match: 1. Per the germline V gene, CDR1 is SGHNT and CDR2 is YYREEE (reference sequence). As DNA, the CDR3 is TGTGCCAGCAGCTTGCGGGGGGGCGATACGCAGTATTTT. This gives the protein CASSLRGGDTQYF.

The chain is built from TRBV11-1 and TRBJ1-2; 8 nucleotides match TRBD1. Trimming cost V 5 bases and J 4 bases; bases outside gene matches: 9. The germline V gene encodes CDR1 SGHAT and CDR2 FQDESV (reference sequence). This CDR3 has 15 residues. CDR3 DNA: TGTGCCAGCAGCCCGGACAGGGCCTTGGGCTATGGCTACACCTTC. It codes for CASSPDRALGYGYTF.

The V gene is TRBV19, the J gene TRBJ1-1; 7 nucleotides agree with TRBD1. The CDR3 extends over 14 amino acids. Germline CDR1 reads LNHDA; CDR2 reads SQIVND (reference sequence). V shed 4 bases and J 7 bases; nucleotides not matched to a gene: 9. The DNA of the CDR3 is TGTGCCAGTAGTACCCCGGGACAGTCAGGTGAAGCTTTCTTT. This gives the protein CASSTPGQSGEAFF. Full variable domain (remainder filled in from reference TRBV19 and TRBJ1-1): DGGITQSPKYLFRKEGQNVTLSCEQNLNHDAMYWYRQDPGQGLRLIYYSQIVNDFQKGDIAEGYSVSREKKESFPLTVTSAQKNPTAFYLCASSTPGQSGEAFFGQGTRLTVV.